The clone carrying this TCR beta chain was seen only a few times. Its target is not known. These data are taken from a study of beta chain features in type 1 diabetes. Study-wide findings and caveats: In the patient group, naive, central memory and Treg TCRB repertoires seemed more alike than in the healthy donor group. The question of HLA type influencing TCRB rearrangement was one that remained unresolved here.

The whole isolated RNA underwent reverse transcription, so sequencing captured expressed TCRB transcripts. Data came from immunoSEQ multiplex PCR; TCRdb stores just in-frame clones and leaves some out. Among 250,000 to 300,000 clones listed, roughly 8% were seen once. Sorting based on CD45RO/CCR7/CD25/CD127/CD95/CD27 separated CD4+ naive, central memory, regulatory and stem cell-like memory cells. This receptor was obtained from a woman between 18 and 29 years old in good health. The specimen was central memory CD4+ T cells from blood.

The CDR3 sequence is CASIFFKGSYEQYF. The CDR3 coding sequence is TGTGCCAGCATTTTCTTCAAGGGCTCCTACGAGCAGTACTTC. The V call is TRBV9, the J call TRBJ2-7; D not certain. Trimming took off 6 bases at V and 0 bases at J, with 13 bases between the two ends. The length of the CDR3 is 14 residues. Germline CDR1 is SGDLS and CDR2 is YYNGEE.